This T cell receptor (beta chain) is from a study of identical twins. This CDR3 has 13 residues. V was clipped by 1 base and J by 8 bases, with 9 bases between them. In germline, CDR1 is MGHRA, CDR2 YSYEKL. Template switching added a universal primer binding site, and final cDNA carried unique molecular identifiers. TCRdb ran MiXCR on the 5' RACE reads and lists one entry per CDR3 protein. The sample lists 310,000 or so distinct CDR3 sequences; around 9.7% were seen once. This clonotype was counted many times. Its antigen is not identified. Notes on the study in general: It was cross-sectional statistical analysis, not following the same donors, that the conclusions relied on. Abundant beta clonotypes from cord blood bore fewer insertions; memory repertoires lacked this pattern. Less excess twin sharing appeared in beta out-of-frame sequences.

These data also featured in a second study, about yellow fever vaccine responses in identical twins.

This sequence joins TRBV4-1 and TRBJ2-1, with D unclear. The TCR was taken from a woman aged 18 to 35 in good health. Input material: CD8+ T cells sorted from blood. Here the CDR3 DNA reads TGCGCCAGCAGCCAAGTATATGGGGATGAGCAGTTCTTC. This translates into CASSQVYGDEQFF.